The T cell receptor beta chain under discussion was sequenced for a study of T cell responses to AZD1222 COVID-19 vaccine. Study-wide findings and caveats: Donors, mostly white British, included more females; clonal diversity was possibly underestimated. Spike-spanning, vaccine-associated CD4 TCRs were dominant at 160-218 and 743-854. The study sampled repertoires only after the peak T cell response.

The germline gives CDR1 SGHRS, CDR2 YFSETQ. V dropped 4 bases and J dropped 1; count of bases not matched to a gene: 7. The CDR3 runs to 15 residues. Clones were read by immunoSEQ multiplex PCR, and TCRdb kept only the in-frame ones, dropping some. The repertoire holds some 83,000 clones, about 88% seen once, with about 5.5% in the top ten. About this clone itself: Its antigen remains unidentified.

The source is an adult who received the AZD1222 COVID-19 vaccine. The chain is built from TRBV5-1 and TRBJ1-1, with 7 bases fitting TRBD1. The sample here was peripheral blood, taken 28 days after the second AZD1222 dose. The CDR3 spells CASSPRQGANTEAFF. In DNA form, the CDR3 reads TGCGCCAGCAGCCCCCGACAGGGAGCGAACACTGAAGCTTTCTTT. The full variable domain, rest sourced from reference TRBV5-1 and TRBJ1-1, is KAGVTQTPRYLIKTRGQQVTLSCSPISGHRSVSWYQQTPGQGLQFLFEYFSETQRNKGNFPGRFSGRQFSNSRSEMNVSTLELGDSALYLCASSPRQGANTEAFFGQGTRLTVV.